The 15 T cell receptor beta chains presented below share a single source sample, sequenced in a study of blood T cells in healthy people across ages. Primers used in a second PCR of roughly 6 to 11 cycles were a sample-barcoded 5' primer and a J-beta primer mix. TCRdb re-derived calls from the 5' RACE reads in MiXCR, one entry per CDR3 protein. The sample consists of some 690,000 distinct CDR3 sequences, about 20% of them appearing once. Material for sequencing was blood. The receptors shown here come from a man aged 70 or older in good health.

This clonotype was seen only a few times. Germline and junction disagree at one end, which may indicate a read error. This chain joins TRBV6-4 and TRBJ1-2; D is perhaps TRBD1 (5 bases). Germline values: CDR1 MRHNA, CDR2 SNTAGT. The CDR3 contains 13 residues. CDR3 residues: CASSKGANYGCTF. The DNA for the CDR3 is TGTGCCAGCAGCAAAGGGGCTAACTATGGCTGCACCTTC.

A few counts support this clonotype. The rearrangement joins TRBV12-3 or TRBV12-4 to TRBJ2-1; no clear D gene. The V end lost 6 bases, the J end lost 0 bases, and 6 bases lay between the germline ends. The CDR3 is made up of 13 amino acids. Here the CDR3 DNA reads TGTGCCAGCAGCCCCCTCTCCTACAATGAGCAGTTCTTC. Encoded protein: CASSPLSYNEQFF.

V and J are TRBV24-1 and TRBJ2-3, with D unclear. Germline assignment: CDR1 KGHDR and CDR2 SFDVKD. The CDR3 runs 14 residues. V was clipped by 7 bases and J by 1 base, with 11 bases between them. The CDR3 loop is CATSPRTGTDTQYF. The CDR3 DNA sequence: TGTGCCACCAGCCCTAGGACGGGCACAGATACGCAGTATTTT.

The chain carries TRBV7-9 and TRBJ1-4, with no clear D. This CDR3 comprises 18 residues. V dropped 3 bases and J dropped 0 bases, with 17 bases sitting between them. Per the germline V gene, CDR1 is SEHNR and CDR2 is FQNEAQ (reference sequence). The CDR3 coding sequence is TGTGCCAGCAGCTTTCTTTTGGTTATGGGTGCAACTAATGAAAAACTGTTTTTT. It specifies CASSFLLVMGATNEKLFF.

A few counts support this clonotype. The chain uses TRBV20-1 and TRBJ2-1, with a tentative D call TRBD2 (5 bases). The V end was cut by 3 bases, the J end by 2 bases, with 23 bases between. CDR1 and CDR2 (germline): DFQATT, SNEGSKA (reference sequence). This CDR3 is built from 18 residues. CDR3 DNA: TGCAGTGCTAGCCAACCCTCGGAGGTAGCCGTTACCTACAATGAGCAGTTCTTC. It yields the protein CSASQPSEVAVTYNEQFF.

This clonotype was counted between two and nine times. This chain uses TRBV5-1 with TRBJ1-1; 8 nucleotides agree with TRBD1. CDR1 is SGHRS and CDR2 is YFSETQ in the germline V gene. The J segment lost 5 bases and the V segment lost 0 bases, leaving 9 bases of the junction unmatched. The CDR3 covers 16 residues. The CDR3, as DNA: TGCGCCAGCAGCTTGGCTGTCACAGGGGGTGGTACTGAAGCTTTCTTT. It codes for CASSLAVTGGGTEAFF.

The V gene is TRBV7-2, the J gene TRBJ1-4; tentatively, D is TRBD1 (5 bases). Trimming took 5 bases from V and 5 from J, leaving 12 bases between them. The CDR3 has 14 residues. CDR1 is SGHTA, CDR2 FQGNSA, per germline. This CDR3 is CASSVSGPNEKLFF. CDR3 sequence (DNA): TGTGCCAGCAGCGTCTCGGGGCCGAATGAAAAACTGTTTTTT.

This clonotype was seen only once. The V call is TRBV7-2, the J call TRBJ1-2, with D perhaps TRBD1 (5 bases). V gave up 3 bases and J gave up 8 bases, with 19 bases separating them. This CDR3 contains 15 residues. Germline lookup yields CDR1 SGHTA and CDR2 FQGNSA. The CDR3 here is CASSFGGRGKEGYTF. As DNA, the CDR3 is TGTGCCAGCAGCTTTGGAGGGAGGGGTAAAGAAGGCTACACCTTC.

In its sample, this clonotype was seen a few times. The gene calls are TRBV6-2 or TRBV6-3 and TRBJ2-1; D is unresolved. The J call is uncertain, as TRBJ2-5 better fits the DNA end. Germline V gene sequence: CDR1 MNHEY, CDR2 SVGEGT. The CDR3 is made up of 11 amino acids. The CDR3: CASLLQRTQYF. The CDR3 nucleotides read TGTGCCAGCCTCCTTCAAAGGACCCAGTACTTC.

V usage is TRBV7-3 and J usage is TRBJ2-2; D perhaps matches TRBD2 (7 bases). Germline V CDR1 and CDR2: SGHTA, FQGTGA. The CDR3 totals 17 residues. V lost 6 bases, J lost 0 bases, and 17 bases lay in between. This CDR3 reads CASSLGGGAPNTGELFF. CDR3 sequence (DNA): TGTGCCAGCAGTCTAGGGGGAGGGGCGCCGAACACCGGGGAGCTGTTTTTT.

This chain links TRBV7-9 with TRBJ1-5; D is perhaps TRBD1 (6 bases). CDR1 SEHNR and CDR2 FQNEAQ come from the germline V gene (reference sequence). The CDR3 covers 14 residues. V was clipped by 3 bases and J by 11 bases, with 17 bases between them. CDR3 bases: TGTGCCAGCAGCTTGGGACCAGGGGAATCGGCCCAGCATTTT. It encodes CASSLGPGESAQHF.

V is TRBV7-9 and J is TRBJ2-7; 7 nucleotides match TRBD2. The J call may be mistaken, given a closer DNA end match to TRBJ2-5. The CDR3 sequence is 16 residues long. Germline lookup yields CDR1 SEHNR and CDR2 FQNEAQ (reference sequence). The DNA of the CDR3 is TGTGCCAGCAGCTTAAACGAAGCGGGGCTTTTGGAGACCCAGTACTTC. This codes for CASSLNEAGLLETQYF.

The V gene is TRBV6-6, the J gene TRBJ2-5; TRBD1 matches at 9 bases. V lost 5 bases and J lost 5; bases outside the gene matches: 9. The germline CDR1 and CDR2 sequences are MNHNY and SVGAGI (reference sequence). The CDR3 runs to 15 residues. DNA of the CDR3: TGTGCCAGCAGTATCTCTCCCGGACAGGGGGAGACCCAGTACTTC. Protein sequence: CASSISPGQGETQYF.

The V gene is TRBV5-6, the J gene TRBJ1-1; 8 bases are a match to TRBD1. With V trimmed by 3 bases and J by 5 bases, 12 bases remained unmatched. This CDR3 has 16 amino acids. Germline lookup yields CDR1 SGHDT and CDR2 YYEEEE. In DNA, the CDR3 is TGTGCCAGCAGCTGGATGGGGACAGGAAGGGGTACTGAAGCTTTCTTT. Amino acids: CASSWMGTGRGTEAFF. Full variable domain (outside the CDR3, taken from reference TRBV5-6 and TRBJ1-1): DAGVTQSPTHLIKTRGQQVTLRCSPKSGHDTVSWYQQALGQGPQFIFQYYEEEERQRGNFPDRFSGHQFPNYSSELNVNALLLGDSALYLCASSWMGTGRGTEAFFGQGTRLTVV.

This clonotype was picked up a small number of times. The chain links TRBV18 to TRBJ2-2; the D gene is possibly TRBD1 (6 bases). The CDR3 totals 14 residues. V lost 2 bases, J lost 4 bases, and 8 bases lay in between. Per germline, CDR1 KGHSH and CDR2 LQKENI. CDR3 coding DNA: TGTGCCAGCTCACCAGGACAGTTCACCGGGGAGCTGTTTTTT. Translated, it gives CASSPGQFTGELFF.